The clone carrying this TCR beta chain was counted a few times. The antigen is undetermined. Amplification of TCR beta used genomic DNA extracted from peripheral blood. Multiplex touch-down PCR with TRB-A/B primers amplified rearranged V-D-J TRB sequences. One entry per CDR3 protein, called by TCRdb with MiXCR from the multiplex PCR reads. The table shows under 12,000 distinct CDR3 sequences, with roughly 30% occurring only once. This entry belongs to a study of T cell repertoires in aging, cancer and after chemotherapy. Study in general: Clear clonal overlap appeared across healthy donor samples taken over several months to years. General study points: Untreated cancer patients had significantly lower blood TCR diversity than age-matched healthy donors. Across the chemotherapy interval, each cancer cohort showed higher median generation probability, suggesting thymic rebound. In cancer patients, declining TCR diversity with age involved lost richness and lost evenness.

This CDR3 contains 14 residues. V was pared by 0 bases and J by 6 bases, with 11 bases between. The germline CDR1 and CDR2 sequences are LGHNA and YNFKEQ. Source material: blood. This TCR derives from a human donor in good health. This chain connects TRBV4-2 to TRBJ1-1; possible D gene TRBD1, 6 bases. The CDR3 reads CASSQETGIAEAFF. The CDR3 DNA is TGTGCCAGCAGCCAAGAAACAGGGATCGCTGAAGCTTTCTTT.